The TCR beta chain under discussion was sequenced for a study of chemoradiotherapy in HPV16-positive cancers. This CDR3 has 8 amino acids. Germline values: CDR1 SGHTA, CDR2 FQGTGA. Deletions cut 8 bases from V and 12 bases from J, with 7 bases between. Data came from immunoSEQ multiplex PCR; TCRdb stores just in-frame clones and leaves some out. The repertoire has about 6,600 clones, less than 80% of them found once; the top ten carry under 9.5%. The sequencing here drew on tumor tissue, taken from a patient who underwent chemoradiotherapy. The receptor's source is a human donor with HPV-associated anogenital cancer. The rearrangement joins TRBV7-3 to TRBJ1-2; D is unclear. CDR3 sequence: CASSLDTF. CDR3 sequence (DNA): TGTGCCAGCTCCCTTGACACCTTC.